These T cell receptor beta chains were read from a single sample in a study of monozygotic twins with inflammatory bowel disease. Reprocessing the 5' RACE reads, TCRdb reports a single entry for every CDR3 protein and omits DNA. Reported are some 170,000 distinct CDR3 sequences; the ten largest clones contain 2% to 3%. The sequencing sample was made of blood. All receptors come from a human donor with ulcerative colitis or Crohn's disease, or a healthy co-twin of an affected twin (not recorded which). Each CDR3 is given with its conserved first and last residue. The order of the fields is V gene, J gene, CDR3 protein.

TRBV15	TRBJ1-5	CATSRYGQLWRDGNQPQHF
TRBV6-5	TRBJ1-4	CASSYSRDDEKLFF
TRBV4-2	TRBJ2-7	CASSQQPPGQTPYEQYF
TRBV19	TRBJ2-5	CASTLGLASQETQYF
TRBV7-9	TRBJ2-7	CASSSRDTSYEQYF
TRBV7-9	TRBJ2-2	CASSSTEGELFF
TRBV6-2/TRBV6-3	TRBJ2-5	CATRTSAQETQYF
TRBV7-3	TRBJ1-1	CASSLTGQGSPEAFF
TRBV10-3	TRBJ2-3	CAHRGSFSTDTQYF
TRBV7-8	TRBJ1-1	CASSPHWGSNTEAFF
TRBV27	TRBJ2-7	CASSLLQAGGPDEQYF
TRBV7-9	TRBJ2-1	CASSPTVRDMSYNEQFF
TRBV5-6	TRBJ1-2	CASSPLTGTHNYGYTF
TRBV20-1	TRBJ2-5	CSATSPGQISQETQYF
TRBV12-3/TRBV12-4	TRBJ1-1	CASSLSRATEAFF
TRBV7-9	TRBJ2-7	CASSRQSSYEQYF
TRBV5-1	TRBJ2-2	CASSLFGTGSTGELFF
TRBV6-6	TRBJ2-3	CASSRRGDTQYF
TRBV9	TRBJ2-5	CASSLSRTRFETQYF
TRBV7-9	TRBJ2-7	CASSLQHVGVSPYEQYF
TRBV4-3	TRBJ2-7	CASSQDWGYEQYF
TRBV5-6	TRBJ2-3	CASSLLLPGATDTQYF
TRBV5-4	TRBJ2-7	CASSLRSGGSHEQYF
TRBV7-9	TRBJ2-1	CASSSTGYNEQFF
TRBV4-3	TRBJ2-4	CASSQADRAKNIQYF
TRBV20-1	TRBJ2-1	CSARERVTYNEQFF
TRBV12-3/TRBV12-4	TRBJ1-4	CATRTAIMPGENEKLFF
TRBV4-2	TRBJ2-7	CASSHTGMGYEQYF
TRBV5-1	TRBJ1-4	CASSPGDRDSGKLFF
TRBV5-1	TRBJ1-1	CASSVSGLGTEAFF
TRBV20-1	TRBJ1-2	CSARDRQIHNYGYTF
TRBV11-1	TRBJ2-4	CASSPRDRNIQYF
TRBV7-2	TRBJ2-5	CASSLAIAGGTETQYF
TRBV10-3	TRBJ2-6	CAISVSPQGLYSGANVLTF
TRBV20-1	TRBJ2-3	CSARAHGRLAGGARDTQYF
TRBV5-6	TRBJ2-1	CASSLGGTRRAGHNEQFF
TRBV4-3	TRBJ2-7	CASSQGLAGPSYEQYF
TRBV27	TRBJ2-1	CASSLSQGPYGNEQFF
TRBV9	TRBJ2-7	CASSKIAGGHEQYF
TRBV15	TRBJ2-2	CATSRGTGENTGELFF
TRBV20-1	TRBJ2-7	CSARSTPGQNYEQYF
TRBV7-2	TRBJ2-1	CASTRGLAGGREQFF
TRBV18	TRBJ1-1	CASSPDRGGAEAFF
TRBV7-2	TRBJ2-1	CASSLRTDEQFF
TRBV18	TRBJ1-5	CASSPNRGNQPQHF
TRBV6-5	TRBJ2-3	CASSYLTGGPSDTDTQYF
TRBV5-1	TRBJ2-2	CASSLALAGAVGELFF
TRBV5-1	TRBJ2-3	CASCVAAGGDTQYF